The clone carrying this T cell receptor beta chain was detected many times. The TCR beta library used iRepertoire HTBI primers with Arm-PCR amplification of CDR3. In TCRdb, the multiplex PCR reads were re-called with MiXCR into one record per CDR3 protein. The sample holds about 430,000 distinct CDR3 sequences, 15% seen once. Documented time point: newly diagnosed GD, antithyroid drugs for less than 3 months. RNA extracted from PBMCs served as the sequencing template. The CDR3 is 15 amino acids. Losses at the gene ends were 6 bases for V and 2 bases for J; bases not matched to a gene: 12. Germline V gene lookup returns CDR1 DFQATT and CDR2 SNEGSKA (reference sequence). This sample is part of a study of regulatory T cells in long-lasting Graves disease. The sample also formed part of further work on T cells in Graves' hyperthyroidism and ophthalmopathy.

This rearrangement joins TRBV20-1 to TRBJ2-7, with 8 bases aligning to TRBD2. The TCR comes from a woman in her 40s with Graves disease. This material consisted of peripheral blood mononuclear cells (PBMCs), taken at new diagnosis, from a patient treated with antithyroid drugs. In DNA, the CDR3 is TGCAGTGCCCTTCTCTCTAGCGGGTTTCCCTACGAGCAGTACTTC. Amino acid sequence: CSALLSSGFPYEQYF.